The T cell receptor beta chain under discussion was sequenced for a study of shared clonotypes between healthy human individuals (dated by TCRdb to 2019 to 2021). About the investigation overall: The cohort comprised a couple of women and three men aged 18 to 49 years. For each donor, CD4 naive and CD4 memory were each given three plates, CD8 naive was given two plates, and CD8 memory was given one plate. To estimate repertoire size and how much clonotype sharing occurs between individuals, the study deeply sequenced the blood TCR repertoires of five healthy adults. To increase sequencing depth and limit assay-specific biases, different laboratories used diverse techniques to prepare libraries and sequence TCR repertoires. Between about 0.94 and 10 billion PBMCs per donor were obtained by leukapheresis.

Using the deep immunoSEQ assay, multiplex PCR amplified TCR CDR3 regions from genomic DNA. Extracted genomic DNA from each cell subset was distributed evenly across all wells of several immunoSEQ 96-well plates, and each plate was treated as a replicate. For sorted subsets, each replicate PCR was loaded with 200 ng genomic DNA, equivalent to 32,000 or so T cell genomes. Purified libraries were measured with a Qubit 3.0 fluorometer, size-checked on a Bioanalyzer 2100, and measured again with the KAPA Library Quantification kit. Every immunoSEQ 96-well plate was sequenced on a dedicated single-read 150-cycle Illumina NextSeq 550 flow cell. The authors' analysis ran thus. Because the immunoSEQ output included only junctional sequences and no quality scores, the filtering could not be the same as the filtering used for full-length reads. To assign V/J genes and CDR3, sequences were annotated against IMGT germline references using PyIR, a Python wrapper for IgBLAST v1.9. Reads were removed for weak V/J assignments (E-value above 1e-6), missing CDR3, stop codons, out-of-frame junctions, or ambiguous translated residues. V3J clonotypes were defined as sequences sharing an identical inferred V gene, J gene, and CDR3 amino acid sequence. Percentage overlap between repertoires was computed as shared unique clonotypes divided by the size of the smaller repertoire. Richness of each repertoire was evaluated using RTK rarefaction, the Chao1 estimator, and Recon v2.1 estimates of unobserved clonotypes. OLGA was used to compute generation probabilities for all TCRbeta clonotypes that the gDNA method yielded from several donors. Held by TCRdb, this immuneACCESS table contains in-frame sequences only and omits some clones. Under half of the omission traces to an unresolved V gene where checked; the cause of the rest is unknown. V, J and clone size derive from that table, while D and trimming were established from the DNA sequence. This sample has 450,000 to 700,000 clones in its table, and 95% to 96% of those were observed once. The ten top clones hold around 0.097% of the sample.

CD8 naive samples consisted of CD45RO-negative cells that were positively selected for CCR7, yielding a CD45RA+CCR7+ population without TemRA cells. Donors were healthy HIV-negative adults with no recently reported acute infections or vaccinations. Only Caucasian adults living in Nashville, Tennessee, USA were represented among the donors. Blood was obtained by leukapheresis, after which PBMCs were separated by Ficoll-Histopaque density gradient centrifugation and cryopreserved in liquid nitrogen vapor phase. Analytical flow cytometry was used to check the purity and quantity of each magnetically sorted T cell population. Genomic DNA was isolated from every sorted fraction and measured by UV absorbance on a Nanodrop 2000c. Notes on this clone: Its antigen is currently not known. Base qualities are missing; no much larger clone stands one base away.

Germline trimming: 6 bases from V, 4 bases from J; junction bases outside gene matches: 8. From a lookup of the germline V gene (reference sequence), CDR1 and CDR2 are MNHNY and SVGAGI. The CDR3 starts with the cysteine, ends with the phenylalanine, and has 14 residues. CDR3 DNA only is kept here, 42 bases in frame from base 1. Overall results and qualifications from the work: Naive subsets generally had larger estimated clonotype richness than memory subsets did. Rarefaction of sorted-subset datasets indicated incomplete sequencing despite the large sequencing depth. Across a few donors, around 5% of naive CD4, over 3% of naive CD8, roughly 2.3% of memory CD4, and around 0.4% of memory CD8 clonotypes were shared. Pairwise subsampling led to the expectation that sequencing depth would affect the degree of clonotype sharing among donors. Clonotypes shared by all four sorted-subset donors showed higher generation probabilities than non-shared clonotypes. Because the study included a small number of donors, the genetic and exposure-history diversity represented was limited. Sampling was limited to blood, and TCR repertoires in tissue likely differ from TCR repertoires in blood.

Material: naive CD8+ T cells sorted from blood. The cell subset or site label, as the study defines it: CD45RA+CCR7+. This TCR was recovered from a woman in her twenties or thirties in good health. The chain is made from TRBV6-6 and TRBJ2-7, and 8 junctional nucleotides match TRBD1. In nucleotides, the sequence is TGTGCCAGCAGGGGGCGGGACAGGCGTTACGAGCAGTACTTC. This yields the protein CASRGRDRRYEQYF.